The 27 T cell receptor beta chains given below trace back to one sample, sequenced in a study of T cell repertoires in cytomegalovirus infection (dated by TCRdb to between 2018 and 2021). In the paper's terms, the treatment or condition label means: in vitro stimulation with specific CMV peptide epitopes to enrich CMV-specific T cells. The antigens of these receptors remain unknown. The run used an Illumina HiSeq 1500. TCRdb reprocessed the public reads (quality trimming at Q25 with fastp, clone calling with MiXCR) and kept in-frame beta chains. For every CDR3 protein sequence, its rows merge into one entry that carries the most common genes and DNA. This sample gives roughly 500,000 distinct CDR3 sequences in total; more than 40% of them show up just once. Jointly, the top ten make up roughly two fifths of the sample. The sample here was cultured PBMCs, taken from culture after CMV antigen stimulation. The receptors derive from a human donor in good health (CMV status not recorded). Some clones in this sample may be carry-over from other donors' samples.

V is TRBV11-2 and J is TRBJ1-2; maybe TRBD1 (5 bases). CDR1 and CDR2 from the germline V gene are SGHAT and FQNNGV. The CDR3 runs 14 residues. V lost 4 bases to trimming and J lost 4 bases, with 13 bases between them. The CDR3 loop is CASSYVQGPYGYTF. CDR3 coding DNA: TGTGCCAGCAGCTACGTGCAGGGCCCCTATGGCTACACCTTC.

V gene TRBV19 combines with J gene TRBJ2-3; no firm D call. The V end lost 6 bases, the J end lost 0 bases, and 10 bases lay between the germline ends. Germline V gene data show CDR1 as LNHDA and CDR2 as SQIVND (reference sequence). This CDR3 has 14 amino acids. This CDR3 is CASSHRHSTDTQYF. In nucleotides, the CDR3 is TGTGCCAGTAGCCATCGACACAGCACAGATACGCAGTATTTT.

The V gene is TRBV6-2 or TRBV6-3, the J gene TRBJ2-2, with D possibly matching TRBD2 (6 bases). Trimming shortened V by 2 bases and J by 2 bases, and 9 bases separated the two germline ends. The germline V gene has CDR1 MNHEY and CDR2 SVGEGT. The CDR3 runs 15 residues. The CDR3 spells CASSYHSGNTGELFF. CDR3 DNA sequence: TGTGCCAGCAGTTACCATAGCGGAAACACCGGGGAGCTGTTTTTT.

The chain is built from TRBV11-2 and TRBJ2-3; the D gene is possibly TRBD2 (7 bases). Trimming stripped 2 bases from V and 0 bases from J, with 12 bases between. The germline CDR1 and CDR2 sequences are SGHAT and FQNNGV. The CDR3 totals 16 residues. The CDR3, as DNA: TGTGCCAGCAGCTTAAAGGGGGGGGTGAGCACAGATACGCAGTATTTT. Translated, it gives CASSLKGGVSTDTQYF.

This clonotype was seen more than once but under ten times. The gene calls are TRBV19 and TRBJ1-2, with D tentatively TRBD1 (6 bases). Trimming cost V 4 bases and J 5 bases, with 20 bases left between them. The CDR3 totals 16 residues. The germline V gene encodes CDR1 LNHDA and CDR2 SQIVND (reference sequence). CDR3 coding DNA: TGTGCCAGTAGTACCCAATCCGGGACATCACTATATGGCTACACCTTC. Translating it yields CASSTQSGTSLYGYTF.

This clonotype came up a few times. The chain uses TRBV12-3 or TRBV12-4 and TRBJ2-3; D uncertain. This CDR3 comprises 13 residues. V shed 3 bases and J shed 2 bases, with 6 bases lying between them. CDR3 DNA sequence: TGTGCCAGCAGTTTGACGGACACAGATACGCAGTATTTT. Its protein product is CASSLTDTDTQYF.

The genes are TRBV2 and TRBJ2-7; D uncertain. Trimming removed 2 bases at V and 5 bases at J, with 7 bases between. Per the germline V gene, CDR1 is SNHLY and CDR2 is FYNNEI. The CDR3 sequence is 12 residues long. The CDR3 DNA reads as TGTGCCAGCAGTGAATGGGTAGACGAGCAGTACTTC. It is translated as CASSEWVDEQYF.

This clonotype was recorded a few times. This chain uses TRBV12-3 or TRBV12-4 with TRBJ2-6; TRBD1 matches 9 bases. This CDR3 spans 17 amino acids. V lost 6 bases and J lost 2; bases outside the gene matches: 8. For the CDR3, the DNA is TGTGCCAGCAGCCGGGGACAGGGTTACCCTGGGGCCAACGTCCTGACTTTC. Translating it yields CASSRGQGYPGANVLTF.

This clonotype was seen a few times. This rearrangement joins TRBV7-2 to TRBJ2-2; 8 nucleotides align to TRBD1. CDR1 SGHTA and CDR2 FQGNSA come from the germline V gene. There are 16 residues in the CDR3. V lost 0 bases to trimming and J lost 0 bases; unmatched junction nucleotides: 0. The CDR3 region has the DNA TGTGCCAGCAGCTTAGCGACAGGGGCGAACACCGGGGAGCTGTTTTTT. It codes for CASSLATGANTGELFF.

The gene calls are TRBV5-1 and TRBJ1-2; possible D gene TRBD1, 5 bases. CDR3 length: 14 residues. V was cut by 1 base and J by 5 bases, with 12 bases left in between. The germline CDR1 and CDR2 sequences are SGHRS and YFSETQ. The CDR3 is CASSLFGATYGYTF. For the CDR3, the DNA is TGCGCCAGCAGCTTGTTTGGGGCTACATATGGCTACACCTTC.

V gene TRBV28 combines with J gene TRBJ2-7; 10 bases map to TRBD2. The length of the CDR3 is 19 residues. CDR1 and CDR2 (germline): MDHEN, SYDVKM. The ends lost 3 bases at V and 2 bases at J; junction bases unmatched: 16. CDR3 sequence: CASSLEVAGGLRGTYEQYF. The CDR3 nucleotides read TGTGCCAGCAGTTTGGAGGTAGCGGGGGGACTGCGGGGGACCTACGAGCAGTACTTC. Combining the CDR3 with reference TRBV28 and TRBJ2-7 gives the whole variable domain DVKVTQSSRYLVKRTGEKVFLECVQDMDHENMFWYRQDPGLGLRLIYFSYDVKMKEKGDIPEGYSVSREKKERFSLILESASTNQTSMYLCASSLEVAGGLRGTYEQYFGPGTRLTVT.

V gene TRBV6-6 combines with J gene TRBJ2-7; maybe TRBD2 (6 bases). Between the trimmed V and J ends, which lost 8 bases and 1 base, there was a span of 15 bases. Germline V CDR1 and CDR2: MNHNY, SVGAGI (reference sequence). The CDR3 has 14 residues. The CDR3 DNA is TGTGCCAGCTTGCTGGAGGGAAGTTCCTACGAGCAGTACTTC. Protein: CASLLEGSSYEQYF.

For this clonotype: A junction end diverges from the germline sequence, so it may reflect a read error. The chain has TRBV2 and TRBJ1-2; D might be TRBD1 (5 bases). CDR3 length equals 13 residues. The germline V gene has CDR1 SNHLY and CDR2 FYNNEI. The CDR3 DNA sequence: TGTGCCAGCAGTGAAGCGCCGGGACGCGGAAAGCTCTTC. As protein: CASSEAPGRGKLF. Full variable domain (remainder filled in from reference TRBV2 and TRBJ1-2): EPEVTQTPSHQVTQMGQEVILRCVPISNHLYFYWYRQILGQKVEFLVSFYNNEISEKSEIFDDQFSVERPDGSNFTLKIRSTKLEDSAMYFCASSEAPGRGKLFGSGTRLTVV.

The chain recombines TRBV7-2 with TRBJ1-3; D is unclear. This CDR3 comprises 12 residues. Germline V lookup: CDR1 SGHTA, CDR2 FQGNSA. The ends were cut back, 6 bases at V and 1 base at J, with 4 bases in the middle. CDR3 nucleotides: TGTGCCAGCAGACAATCTGGAAACACCATATATTTT. The encoded protein is CASRQSGNTIYF.

This clonotype has a handful of counts. This rearrangement joins TRBV7-2 to TRBJ2-7; TRBD2 might be the D (5 bases). Germline assignment: CDR1 SGHTA and CDR2 FQGNSA. CDR3 size: 14 residues. Trimming pared 5 bases from V and 3 bases from J, leaving 14 bases between. In DNA form, the CDR3 reads TGTGCCAGCAGCCGAGCGGTAAACAGCTACGAGCAGTACTTC. Amino acids: CASSRAVNSYEQYF.

The genes are TRBV5-4 and TRBJ2-5, with TRBD1 identical over 9 bases. CDR1 is SGHNT and CDR2 is YYREEE in the germline V gene (reference sequence). The ends lost 3 bases at V and 1 base at J; junction bases unmatched: 7. The CDR3 contains 16 residues. CDR3 protein: CASSSSTGGGQETQYF. The CDR3 DNA sequence: TGTGCCAGCAGCTCTTCGACAGGGGGGGGCCAAGAGACCCAGTACTTC.

This clonotype was observed a few times. The chain links TRBV7-8 to TRBJ1-1, with D perhaps TRBD1 (5 bases). There are 12 residues in the CDR3. CDR1 is SGHVS, CDR2 FQNEAQ, per germline. The V end was cut by 7 bases, the J end by 3 bases, with 9 bases between. CDR3 amino acids: CASTRGYTEAFF. The CDR3 region has the DNA TGTGCCAGCACTAGGGGCTACACTGAAGCTTTCTTT.

The V gene is TRBV5-4, the J gene TRBJ2-3, with 8 bases aligning to TRBD2. This CDR3 spans 16 amino acids. Germline CDR1 and CDR2: SGHNT and YYREEE (reference sequence). Trimming removed 3 bases from V and 5 bases from J; junction bases left unmatched: 11. Written as DNA, the CDR3 is TGTGCCAGCAGCTACAAAGCGGGAGTCGGGCTAGATACGCAGTATTTT. Translation: CASSYKAGVGLDTQYF. The complete variable domain, with remaining parts taken from reference TRBV5-4 and TRBJ2-3, reads ETGVTQSPTHLIKTRGQQVTLRCSSQSGHNTVSWYQQALGQGPQFIFQYYREEENGRGNFPPRFSGLQFPNYSSELNVNALELDDSALYLCASSYKAGVGLDTQYFGPGTRLTVL.

The chain recombines TRBV5-1 with TRBJ1-1; D ambiguous. Germline V gene data show CDR1 as SGHRS and CDR2 as YFSETQ. Deletions cut 3 bases from V and 8 bases from J, with 8 bases between. The CDR3 is 11 residues long. CDR3 sequence: CASSSGIEAFF. The DNA of the CDR3 is TGCGCCAGCAGCTCTGGGATCGAAGCTTTCTTT.

The V call is TRBV6-5, the J call TRBJ1-3; D uncertain. V lost 5 bases and J lost 0, with 11 bases in between. Looked up from germline, CDR1 is MNHEY and CDR2 is SVGAGI. This CDR3 comprises 15 residues. The DNA of the CDR3 is TGTGCCAGCAGTGCCGGAACCCCCTCTGGAAACACCATATATTTT. It specifies CASSAGTPSGNTIYF.

This clonotype showed up just a few times. The chain recombines TRBV7-9 with TRBJ2-5; the match to TRBD2 covers 8 bases. The ends lost 2 bases at V and 1 base at J; junction bases unmatched: 6. CDR1 and CDR2 (germline): SEHNR, FQNEAQ (reference sequence). This CDR3 region has 16 residues. The CDR3 DNA sequence: TGTGCCAGCAGCTTAAGGCGGGAGGAGTTCCAAGAGACCCAGTACTTC. It codes for CASSLRREEFQETQYF.

The rearrangement uses TRBV7-2 and TRBJ2-1; the D gene is possibly TRBD2 (5 bases). Trimming shortened V by 5 bases and J by 4 bases, and 15 bases separated the two germline ends. The CDR3 consists of 15 residues. Germline CDR1 SGHTA, CDR2 FQGNSA. CDR3 amino acids: CASSTASGLYNEQFF. CDR3 DNA: TGTGCCAGCAGCACCGCCTCAGGACTTTACAATGAGCAGTTCTTC.

The chain has TRBV23-1 and TRBJ2-1; 10 bases fit TRBD2. TRBV23-1 is classed as an ORF, of uncertain function. This CDR3 spans 15 amino acids. V lost 3 bases and J lost 8; bases outside the gene matches: 7. In DNA form, the CDR3 reads TGCGCCAGCAGTCAGGGGACTAGCGACTCTCATGAGCAGTTCTTC. Encoded protein: CASSQGTSDSHEQFF.

This chain joins TRBV4-1 and TRBJ2-5; D is perhaps TRBD2 (7 bases). There are 15 residues in the CDR3. V was clipped by 3 bases and J by 5 bases, with 16 bases between them. Germline V gene data show CDR1 as MGHRA and CDR2 as YSYEKL. The CDR3, as DNA: TGCGCCAGCAGCCACTCACCTGAGGGGGGGGAGACCCAGTACTTC. It translates to CASSHSPEGGETQYF.

This clonotype was picked up a small number of times. In DNA, the CDR3 is TGTGCCAGCAGCTTATTGTTCTTCCAGATGTCTAACGAACCCACAGATACGCAGTATTTT. Translated: CASSLLFFQMSNEPTDTQYF. This chain links TRBV7-2 with TRBJ2-3; D not resolved. CDR1 SGHTA and CDR2 FQGNSA come from the germline V gene. The CDR3 spans 20 residues. Trimming removed 2 bases from V and 2 bases from J, with 26 bases in between.

In this sample, this clonotype turned up once. V and J are TRBV7-6 and TRBJ2-7; TRBD1 might be the D (6 bases). Trimming took 5 bases from V and 4 from J, leaving 15 bases between them. Germline V gene sequence: CDR1 SGHVS, CDR2 FNYEAQ. The CDR3 has 14 amino acids. CDR3 sequence (DNA): TGTGCCAGCAGCGTCTCCGGGACAACTTACGAGCAGTACTTC. Translating gives CASSVSGTTYEQYF.

This clonotype was seen only a few times. The genes are TRBV10-3 and TRBJ2-1; D is unresolved. Germline lookup yields CDR1 ENHRY and CDR2 SYGVKD. Deletions cut 8 bases from V and 4 bases from J, with 9 bases between. The CDR3 extends over 12 amino acids. The CDR3 DNA reads TGTGCCATCTCGGCGGCATACAATGAGCAGTTCTTC. Residues: CAISAAYNEQFF.